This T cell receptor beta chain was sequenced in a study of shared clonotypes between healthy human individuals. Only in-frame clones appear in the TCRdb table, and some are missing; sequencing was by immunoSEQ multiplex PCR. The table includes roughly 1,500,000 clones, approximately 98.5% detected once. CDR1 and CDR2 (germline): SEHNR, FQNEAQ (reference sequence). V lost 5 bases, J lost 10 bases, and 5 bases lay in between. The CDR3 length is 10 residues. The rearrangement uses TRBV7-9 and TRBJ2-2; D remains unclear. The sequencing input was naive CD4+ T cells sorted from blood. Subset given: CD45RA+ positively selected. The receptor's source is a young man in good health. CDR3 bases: TGTGCCAGCAGCGGTGAGGAGCTGTTTTTT. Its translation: CASSGEELFF.